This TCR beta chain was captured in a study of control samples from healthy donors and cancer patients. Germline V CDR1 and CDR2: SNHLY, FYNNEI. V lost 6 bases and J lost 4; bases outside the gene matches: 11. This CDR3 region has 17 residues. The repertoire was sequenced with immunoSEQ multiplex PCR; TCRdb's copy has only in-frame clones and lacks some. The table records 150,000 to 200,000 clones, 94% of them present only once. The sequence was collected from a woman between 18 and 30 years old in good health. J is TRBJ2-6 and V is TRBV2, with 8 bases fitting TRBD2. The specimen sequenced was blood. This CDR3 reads CASSLGGGPSGANVLTF. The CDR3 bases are TGTGCCAGCAGCCTCGGGGGGGGCCCATCGGGGGCCAACGTCCTGACTTTC.